These 27 T cell receptor beta chains were sequenced from one sample in a study of blood T cell repertoires in COVID-19. Libraries were prepared by immunoSEQ multiplex PCR; TCRdb keeps only in-frame clonotypes and omits some of them. This table holds fewer than 150,000 clones, around 73% found once. Specimen: peripheral blood. Receptors were obtained from a man aged 55 to 69 who had recovered from COVID-19.

The V and J genes are TRBV27 and TRBJ1-6, with 8 bases lining up with TRBD1. Per the germline V gene, CDR1 is MNHEY and CDR2 is SMNVEV (reference sequence). J lost 7 bases, V lost 4 bases, and 3 bases had no gene match. This CDR3 contains 14 residues. CDR3 DNA sequence: TGTGCCAGCAGTTACAGGGGGATAAATTCACCCCTCCACTTT. This translates into CASSYRGINSPLHF.

The CDR3 protein is CAWSVGGWKEQYF. CDR3 coding DNA: TGTGCCTGGTCCGTAGGGGGATGGAAGGAGCAGTACTTC. J is TRBJ2-7 and V is TRBV30, with D possibly being TRBD1 (6 bases). The CDR3 consists of 13 residues. V lost 5 bases to trimming and J lost 7 bases, with 18 bases between them. The V gene's germline CDR1 is GTSNPN and CDR2 SVGIG (reference sequence).

This clone was seen once. The chain has TRBV27 and TRBJ2-7; D gene ambiguous. With 5 bases removed from V and 1 base from J, the gap between germline ends came to 12 bases. CDR1 is MNHEY and CDR2 is SMNVEV in the germline V gene (reference sequence). The CDR3 spans 14 residues. The CDR3, as DNA: TGTGCCAGCAGTCGGGTGGCGGTTTCCTACGAGCAGTACTTC. It translates to CASSRVAVSYEQYF.

The V gene is TRBV30, the J gene TRBJ2-4; D possibly corresponds to TRBD2 (6 bases). Germline lookup yields CDR1 GTSNPN and CDR2 SVGIG (reference sequence). The CDR3 has 14 amino acids. V was shortened by 2 bases and J by 1 base, with 9 bases between the two germline ends. The DNA of the CDR3 is TGTGCCTGGAGTTTGGGGAGGGCCAAAAACATTCAGTACTTC. As protein: CAWSLGRAKNIQYF.

V gene TRBV6-6 combines with J gene TRBJ2-7; D remains unclear. CDR3 length: 13 residues. V lost 4 bases and J lost 6, with 13 bases in between. The germline V gene encodes CDR1 MNHNY and CDR2 SVGAGI (reference sequence). The DNA for the CDR3 is TGTGCCAGCAGTTCCCTAGGAGTTGGCGAGCAGTACTTC. Translated, it gives CASSSLGVGEQYF.

The gene calls are TRBV6-5 and TRBJ1-2, with 10 bases that match TRBD1. From germline, CDR1 is MNHEY and CDR2 SVGAGI. The CDR3 extends over 14 amino acids. V was clipped by 8 bases and J by 5 bases; unmatched bases: 8. CDR3 protein: CASRDRGNSYGYTF. The CDR3 coding sequence is TGTGCCAGCCGGGACAGGGGTAATTCGTATGGCTACACCTTC.

A single count supports this clone. This chain joins TRBV20-1 and TRBJ1-4, with 8 bases aligning to TRBD1. The CDR3 length is 16 residues. The J segment lost 7 bases and the V segment lost 6 bases, leaving 16 bases of the junction unmatched. CDR1 DFQATT and CDR2 SNEGSKA come from the germline V gene (reference sequence). CDR3 bases: TGCAGTGCAAGTCCCGGGACAGGCAGACGACCTGAAAAACTGTTTTTT. Residues: CSASPGTGRRPEKLFF.

This chain joins TRBV28 and TRBJ1-1, with D tentatively TRBD1 (6 bases). The CDR3 runs 15 residues. Germline V gives CDR1 MDHEN, CDR2 SYDVKM. V lost 1 base, J lost 2 bases, and 11 bases lay in between. CDR3 sequence: CASSLSQTGNTEAFF. DNA for the CDR3: TGTGCCAGCAGTTTATCCCAGACAGGAAACACTGAAGCTTTCTTT.

This clone has just a few counts. The J gene is TRBJ1-6, the V gene TRBV4-1, with 7 bases aligning to TRBD1. Germline V gives CDR1 MGHRA, CDR2 YSYEKL. J lost 5 bases, V lost 4 bases, and 5 bases had no gene match. The CDR3 is made up of 15 amino acids. The DNA for the CDR3 is TGCGCCAGCAGCCCAGGGACAGCGAATAATTCACCCCTCCACTTT. Residues: CASSPGTANNSPLHF.

The table lists this clone with a count of one. The J gene is TRBJ1-6, the V gene TRBV5-1; tentatively, D is TRBD1 (5 bases). CDR1 is SGHRS and CDR2 is YFSETQ in the germline V gene. The CDR3 is made up of 14 amino acids. Deletions cut 0 bases from V and 10 bases from J, with 11 bases between. CDR3 residues: CASSLGQPDSPLHF. CDR3 nucleotide sequence: TGCGCCAGCAGCTTGGGACAGCCAGACTCACCCCTCCACTTT. Full variable domain (outside the CDR3, taken from reference TRBV5-1 and TRBJ1-6): KAGVTQTPRYLIKTRGQQVTLSCSPISGHRSVSWYQQTPGQGLQFLFEYFSETQRNKGNFPGRFSGRQFSNSRSEMNVSTLELGDSALYLCASSLGQPDSPLHFGNGTRLTVT.

V gene TRBV29-1 combines with J gene TRBJ2-3, with a possible D match to TRBD1 (6 bases). Germline CDR1 reads SQVTM; CDR2 reads ANQGSEA. Trimming took 6 bases from V and 0 from J, leaving 10 bases between them. CDR3 size: 13 residues. The CDR3 region is CSVGQISTDTQYF. DNA for the CDR3: TGCAGCGTCGGACAGATTAGCACAGATACGCAGTATTTT.

The chain employs TRBV6-6 and TRBJ2-7; 14 bases fit TRBD2. Trimming cost V 5 bases and J 4 bases; bases outside gene matches: 4. Germline lookup yields CDR1 MNHNY and CDR2 SVGAGI (reference sequence). The length of the CDR3 is 15 residues. CDR3 sequence: CASSPRTSGRYEQYF. The CDR3 coding sequence is TGTGCCAGCAGTCCCCGGACTAGCGGGAGGTACGAGCAGTACTTC.

This clone appeared a few times. CDR3 DNA sequence: TGTGCCAGCAGTTACTCCGGCAGAGCGTACGAGCAGTACTTC. It is translated as CASSYSGRAYEQYF. The chain couples TRBV6-5 to TRBJ2-7, with D uncertain. V lost 0 bases and J 4 bases, leaving 10 bases between the germline ends. Germline CDR1 MNHEY, CDR2 SVGAGI. The CDR3 totals 14 residues.

The chain couples TRBV9 to TRBJ2-5; 10 bases map to TRBD2. V was clipped by 2 bases and J by 5 bases; unmatched bases: 6. CDR1 SGDLS and CDR2 YYNGEE come from the germline V gene. The CDR3 sequence is 15 residues long. The CDR3 nucleotides are TGTGCCAGCAGCGTCTCCGGGACTAGCGTTGAGACCCAGTACTTC. This gives the protein CASSVSGTSVETQYF.

The chain employs TRBV19 and TRBJ2-1, with TRBD1 matching over 7 bases. Unmatched junction bases numbered 5, after V lost 2 bases and J lost 4 bases. Germline assignment: CDR1 LNHDA and CDR2 SQIVND (reference sequence). The CDR3 consists of 15 residues. CDR3: CASSITGTAYNEQFF. CDR3 bases: TGTGCCAGTAGTATAACCGGGACAGCTTACAATGAGCAGTTCTTC.

The chain links TRBV28 to TRBJ1-5; 8 nucleotides match TRBD1. CDR1 is MDHEN and CDR2 is SYDVKM in the germline V gene. This CDR3 is 20 amino acids long. Losses at the gene ends were 2 bases for V and 0 bases for J; bases not matched to a gene: 15. The CDR3 sequence is CASSLKRGQGARFSNQPQHF. DNA for the CDR3: TGTGCCAGCAGTTTAAAAAGGGGGCAGGGGGCTCGGTTTAGCAATCAGCCCCAGCATTTT.

V gene TRBV5-5 combines with J gene TRBJ2-5; TRBD1 agrees at 8 bases. This CDR3 has 14 residues. With 5 bases clipped from V and 4 bases from J, the junction kept 7 bases outside the gene matches. Looked up from germline, CDR1 is SGHKS and CDR2 is YYEKEE (reference sequence). The CDR3 sequence is CASRPDRGRETQYF. The DNA for the CDR3 is TGTGCCAGCAGACCCGACAGGGGTAGAGAGACCCAGTACTTC.

The chain couples TRBV19 to TRBJ2-1; 9 positions match TRBD2. Germline V gene lookup returns CDR1 LNHDA and CDR2 SQIVND (reference sequence). After removal of 5 bases from V and 7 bases from J, the junction contained 6 bases not matched to a gene. The CDR3 is made up of 14 amino acids. This chain's CDR3 is CASSPRTSGNEQFF. For the CDR3, the DNA is TGTGCCAGTAGTCCTCGAACTAGCGGGAATGAGCAGTTCTTC.

This clone occurred once. The rearrangement links TRBV3-1 (or the pseudogene TRBV3-2) to TRBJ1-5; maybe TRBD1 (6 bases). Trimming cost V 1 base and J 7 bases, with 11 bases left between them. The CDR3 spans 14 residues. Per germline, CDR1 LGHDT and CDR2 YNNKEL (reference sequence). The CDR3 here is CASSQGAGAQPQHF. In DNA form, the CDR3 reads TGTGCCAGCAGCCAAGGGGCAGGGGCACAGCCCCAGCATTTT.

V and J are TRBV3-1 (or the pseudogene TRBV3-2) and TRBJ1-3; D remains unclear. Trimming removed 1 base from V and 0 bases from J, with 4 bases in between. Germline V gives CDR1 LGHDT, CDR2 YNNKEL (reference sequence). The CDR3 length is 14 residues. The CDR3 sequence is CASSQGVSGNTIYF. DNA of the CDR3: TGTGCCAGCAGCCAAGGAGTCTCTGGAAACACCATATATTTT.

This clone was seen once. The rearrangement joins TRBV7-9 to TRBJ1-1; D not certain. The V end lost 2 bases, the J end lost 4 bases, and 14 bases lay between the germline ends. The germline CDR1 and CDR2 sequences are SEHNR and FQNEAQ (reference sequence). This CDR3 is 15 amino acids long. The CDR3 here is CASSLLGPRVTEAFF. The CDR3 DNA reads as TGTGCCAGCAGCTTATTGGGCCCGAGGGTCACTGAAGCTTTCTTT.

V usage is TRBV27 and J usage is TRBJ1-2; tentative D call: TRBD1 (5 bases). Trimming left V 10 bases short and J 6 bases short, with 21 bases between. The CDR3 is 14 amino acids. The germline CDR1 and CDR2 sequences are MNHEY and SMNVEV (reference sequence). CDR3 in DNA: TGTGCCACCAAGGGGCCTCAGAGATGGCATGGCTACACCTTC. Amino acids: CATKGPQRWHGYTF.

J is TRBJ2-1 and V is TRBV6-1, with no clear D. The CDR3 covers 15 residues. V was pared by 1 base and J by 0 bases, with 7 bases between. CDR1 and CDR2 from the germline V gene are MNHNS and SASEGT. In DNA, the CDR3 is TGTGCCAGCAGTGAAGACGAGAGCTCCTACAATGAGCAGTTCTTC. Protein product: CASSEDESSYNEQFF.

This clone showed up just once. The J gene is TRBJ2-5, the V gene TRBV28; 9 nucleotides align to TRBD1. The CDR3 has 15 amino acids. The germline gives CDR1 MDHEN, CDR2 SYDVKM. Trimming removed 4 bases from V and 2 bases from J; junction bases left unmatched: 5. The CDR3 sequence: CASSSGQGRQETQYF. The CDR3 coding sequence is TGTGCCAGCAGTTCCGGACAGGGGAGACAAGAGACCCAGTACTTC. Combining the CDR3 with reference TRBV28 and TRBJ2-5 gives the whole variable domain DVKVTQSSRYLVKRTGEKVFLECVQDMDHENMFWYRQDPGLGLRLIYFSYDVKMKEKGDIPEGYSVSREKKERFSLILESASTNQTSMYLCASSSGQGRQETQYFGPGTRLLVL.

This clone was seen only once. This chain links TRBV30 with TRBJ2-2; tentative D call: TRBD1 (6 bases). V was clipped by 3 bases and J by 4 bases, with 15 bases between them. The germline CDR1 and CDR2 sequences are GTSNPN and SVGIG (reference sequence). The CDR3 has 15 amino acids. The CDR3 coding sequence is TGTGCCTGGAGAGAGACCGGACAGTCCACCGGGGAGCTGTTTTTT. As protein: CAWRETGQSTGELFF.

The chain has TRBV4-1 and TRBJ1-6; D unclear. V lost 2 bases and J lost 7, with 12 bases in between. The CDR3 spans 15 residues. Germline V CDR1 and CDR2: MGHRA, YSYEKL. CDR3 coding DNA: TGCGCCAGCAGCCAAAGTCCACAGACCAATTCACCCCTCCACTTT. It yields the protein CASSQSPQTNSPLHF.

The CDR3, as DNA: TGTGCCAGCAGTCCCCCGGGACATCCCTACGAGCAGTACTTC. Amino acid sequence: CASSPPGHPYEQYF. The chain couples TRBV6-5 to TRBJ2-7; D is possibly TRBD1 (6 bases). The length of the CDR3 is 14 residues. Trimming pared 5 bases from V and 2 bases from J, leaving 13 bases between. Per the germline V gene, CDR1 is MNHEY and CDR2 is SVGAGI.